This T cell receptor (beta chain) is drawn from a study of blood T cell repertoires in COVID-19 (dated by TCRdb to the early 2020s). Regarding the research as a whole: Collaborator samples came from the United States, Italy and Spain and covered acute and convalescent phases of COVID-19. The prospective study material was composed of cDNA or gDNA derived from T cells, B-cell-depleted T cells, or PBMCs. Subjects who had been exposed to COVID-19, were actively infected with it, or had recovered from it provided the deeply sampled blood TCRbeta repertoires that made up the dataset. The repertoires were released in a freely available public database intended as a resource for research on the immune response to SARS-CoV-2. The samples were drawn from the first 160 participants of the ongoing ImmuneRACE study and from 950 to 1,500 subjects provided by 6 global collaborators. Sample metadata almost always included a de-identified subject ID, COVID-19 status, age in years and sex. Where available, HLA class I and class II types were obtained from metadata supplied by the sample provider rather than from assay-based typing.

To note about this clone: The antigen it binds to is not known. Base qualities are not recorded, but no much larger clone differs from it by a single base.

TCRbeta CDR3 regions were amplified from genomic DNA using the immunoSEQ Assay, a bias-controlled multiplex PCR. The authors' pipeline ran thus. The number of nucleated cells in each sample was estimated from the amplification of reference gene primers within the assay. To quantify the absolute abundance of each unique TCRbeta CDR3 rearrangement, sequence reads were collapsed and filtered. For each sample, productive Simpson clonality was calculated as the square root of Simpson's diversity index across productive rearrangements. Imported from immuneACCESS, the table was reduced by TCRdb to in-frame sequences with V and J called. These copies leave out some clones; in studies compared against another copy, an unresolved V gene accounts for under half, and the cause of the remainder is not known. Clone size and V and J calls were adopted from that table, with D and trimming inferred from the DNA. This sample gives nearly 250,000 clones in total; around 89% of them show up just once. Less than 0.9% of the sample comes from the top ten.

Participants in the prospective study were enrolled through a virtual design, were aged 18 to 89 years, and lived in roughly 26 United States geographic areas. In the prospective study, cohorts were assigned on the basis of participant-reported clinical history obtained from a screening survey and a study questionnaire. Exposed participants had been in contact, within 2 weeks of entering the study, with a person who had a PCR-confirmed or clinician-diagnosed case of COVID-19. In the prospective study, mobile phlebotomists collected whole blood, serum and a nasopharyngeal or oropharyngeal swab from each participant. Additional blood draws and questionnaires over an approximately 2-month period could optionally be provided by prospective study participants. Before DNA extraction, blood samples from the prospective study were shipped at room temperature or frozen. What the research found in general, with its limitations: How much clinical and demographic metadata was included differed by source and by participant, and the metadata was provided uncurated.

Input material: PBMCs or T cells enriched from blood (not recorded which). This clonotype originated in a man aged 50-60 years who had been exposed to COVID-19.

The nucleotides are TGTGCCAGCAGCATTACAGGGGGCGAGTACGTC. The resulting protein is CASSITGGEYV. The rearranged chain carries TRBV7-9 and TRBJ2-7; 9 central nucleotides agree with TRBD1. CDR3 length: 11 amino acids, cysteine to valine. Kept here is only the CDR3 DNA, which spans 33 bases and is read in frame from base 1. Trimming takes 5 bases off V and 11 bases off J; junction bases not matched to a gene: 4. The germline V gene (reference sequence) provides CDR1 SEHNR and CDR2 FQNEAQ.